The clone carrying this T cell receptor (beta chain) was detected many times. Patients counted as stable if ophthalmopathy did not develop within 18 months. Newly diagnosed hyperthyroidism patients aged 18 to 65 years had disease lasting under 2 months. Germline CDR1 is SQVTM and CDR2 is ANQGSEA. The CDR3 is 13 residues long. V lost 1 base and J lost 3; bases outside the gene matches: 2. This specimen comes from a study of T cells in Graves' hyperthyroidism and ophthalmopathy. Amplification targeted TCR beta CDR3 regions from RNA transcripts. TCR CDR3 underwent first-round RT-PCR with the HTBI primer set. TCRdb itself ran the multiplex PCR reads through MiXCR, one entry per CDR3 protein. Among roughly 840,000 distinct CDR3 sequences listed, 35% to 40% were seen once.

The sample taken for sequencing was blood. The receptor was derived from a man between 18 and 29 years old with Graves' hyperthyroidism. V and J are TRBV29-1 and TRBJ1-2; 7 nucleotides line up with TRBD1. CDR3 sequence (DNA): TGCAGCGTTGAAGCGACAGGGCACTATGGCTACACCTTC. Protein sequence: CSVEATGHYGYTF.